Listed below are T cell receptor beta chains from one sample, sequenced in a study of regulatory T cells in long-lasting Graves disease. TCRdb re-called the multiplex PCR reads through MiXCR, storing one row per CDR3 protein. The table shows around 320,000 distinct CDR3 sequences, with roughly 17% occurring only once. This same sample was also part of a study on T cells in Graves' hyperthyroidism and ophthalmopathy.

Sequenced here: peripheral blood mononuclear cells (PBMCs), sampled at new diagnosis, from a patient treated with antithyroid drugs. Receptors originate from a man aged 40-55 years with Graves disease. Both conserved end residues are part of each CDR3. D genes are given only for firm matches. Clone size, where shown, is once, few, many, or a class for clones that have expanded.

cdr3_nt: TGCAGTGCGAGCACAGGCTCCTACAATGAGCAGTTCTTC
cdr3_aa: CSASTGSYNEQFF
j_call: TRBJ2-1
d_call: -
clone_size: many
v_call: TRBV20-1

cdr3_nt: TGCAGTGCTAGTGATTACGCGGCTACAGAGACCCAGTACTTC
cdr3_aa: CSASDYAATETQYF
j_call: TRBJ2-5
d_call: -
clone_size: few
v_call: TRBV20-1

cdr3_nt: TGCAGCGTTGTAGCGGGTTTAGCCAAAAACATTCAGTACTTC
cdr3_aa: CSVVAGLAKNIQYF
j_call: TRBJ2-4
d_call: TRBD2
clone_size: once
v_call: TRBV29-1

cdr3_nt: TGCAGCGTTGGGAGAACGGGAGGGGACAACATTCAGTACTTC
cdr3_aa: CSVGRTGGDNIQYF
j_call: TRBJ2-4
d_call: TRBD2
clone_size: -
v_call: TRBV29-1

cdr3_nt: TGTGCCAGCAGCTGGATAGGGGGACAGATGAACACCGGGGAGCTGTTTTTT
cdr3_aa: CASSWIGGQMNTGELFF
j_call: TRBJ2-2
d_call: TRBD1
clone_size: once
v_call: TRBV7-2

cdr3_nt: TGCGCCAGCAGCGGTGGGTCTTCCAATGAGCAGTTCTTC
cdr3_aa: CASSGGSSNEQFF
j_call: TRBJ2-1
d_call: -
clone_size: few
v_call: TRBV5-1

cdr3_nt: TGCAGTGCTCTCGGGACAGCTAATGAAAAACTGTTTTTT
cdr3_aa: CSALGTANEKLFF
j_call: TRBJ1-4
d_call: TRBD1
clone_size: -
v_call: TRBV20-1

cdr3_nt: TGTGCCAGCAGTGACGGGACATTGGCCCCTGGCTACACCTTC
cdr3_aa: CASSDGTLAPGYTF
j_call: TRBJ1-2
d_call: -
clone_size: many
v_call: TRBV2

cdr3_nt: TGCAGTGCTAGAGGTTTATCAGGCAGAACGTATAGCAATCAGCCCCAGCATTTT
cdr3_aa: CSARGLSGRTYSNQPQHF
j_call: TRBJ1-5
d_call: -
clone_size: -
v_call: TRBV20-1

cdr3_nt: TGTGCCAGCAGTTTGGGACTAGCGGGGGTCGGCACAGATACGCAGTATTTT
cdr3_aa: CASSLGLAGVGTDTQYF
j_call: TRBJ2-3
d_call: TRBD2
clone_size: many
v_call: TRBV28

cdr3_nt: TGTGCCAGTACCAGGGGGACACGGAAGGATCAGCCCCAGCATTTT
cdr3_aa: CASTRGTRKDQPQHF
j_call: TRBJ1-5
d_call: TRBD1
clone_size: -
v_call: TRBV19

cdr3_nt: TGTGCCAGTAGTATAACCCCCGGACAGCCAGGGGACGAGCAGTACTTC
cdr3_aa: CASSITPGQPGDEQYF
j_call: TRBJ2-7
d_call: -
clone_size: many
v_call: TRBV19

cdr3_nt: TGTGCCAGCAGCGTAGGTTCGGCTAACTATGGCTACACCTTC
cdr3_aa: CASSVGSANYGYTF
j_call: TRBJ1-2
d_call: -
clone_size: -
v_call: TRBV28

cdr3_nt: TGCGCCAGCAGTGTGGGCCCCGACGGAGCCTCTGAAAAACTGTTTTTT
cdr3_aa: CASSVGPDGASEKLFF
j_call: TRBJ1-4
d_call: -
clone_size: -
v_call: TRBV5-1

cdr3_nt: TGTGCCAGCACGACTAATTCCTACGAGCAGTACTTC
cdr3_aa: CASTTNSYEQYF
j_call: TRBJ2-7
d_call: -
clone_size: many
v_call: TRBV6-1

cdr3_nt: TGTGCCAGCAGCCGGGACAGGGTCGGGGCCTACGAGCAGTACTTC
cdr3_aa: CASSRDRVGAYEQYF
j_call: TRBJ2-7
d_call: TRBD1
clone_size: medium-sized
v_call: TRBV5-1

cdr3_nt: TGTGCCAGCTCACCGCGGACTAGTATGAGTTACGAGCAGTACTTC
cdr3_aa: CASSPRTSMSYEQYF
j_call: TRBJ2-7
d_call: TRBD2
clone_size: many
v_call: TRBV18

cdr3_nt: TGTGCCATCAGTGAACGGCAGGGGGCTGAAGCTTTCTTT
cdr3_aa: CAISERQGAEAFF
j_call: TRBJ1-1
d_call: TRBD1
clone_size: many
v_call: TRBV10-3

cdr3_nt: TGCAGTGCTTTAACAGGGATGGCCACAGATACGCAGTATTTT
cdr3_aa: CSALTGMATDTQYF
j_call: TRBJ2-3
d_call: -
clone_size: many
v_call: TRBV20-1

cdr3_nt: TGTGCCAGCTCACCACTTAGCGCCTCTTCCTCTGGGGCCAACGTCCTGACTTTC
cdr3_aa: CASSPLSASSSGANVLTF
j_call: TRBJ2-6
d_call: -
clone_size: many
v_call: TRBV18

cdr3_nt: TGTGCCAGCAGTTTAGGACAGGGGCCGGAAAAACTGTTTTTT
cdr3_aa: CASSLGQGPEKLFF
j_call: TRBJ1-4
d_call: TRBD1
clone_size: few
v_call: TRBV28

cdr3_nt: TGCGCCAGCAGCATCCCCTCCTACGAGCAGTACTTC
cdr3_aa: CASSIPSYEQYF
j_call: TRBJ2-7
d_call: -
clone_size: many
v_call: TRBV5-1

cdr3_nt: TGTGCCAGCAGTTTTGGCAGGTTTAGCAATCAGCCCCAGCATTTT
cdr3_aa: CASSFGRFSNQPQHF
j_call: TRBJ1-5
d_call: -
clone_size: -
v_call: TRBV28

cdr3_nt: TGCAGTGCAAAGACTAGCGGGGGCACAGATACGCAGTATTTT
cdr3_aa: CSAKTSGGTDTQYF
j_call: TRBJ2-3
d_call: TRBD2
clone_size: many
v_call: TRBV20-1

cdr3_nt: TGTGCCAGCAGCTTAGACGGGGGGTATAATTCACCCCTCCACTTT
cdr3_aa: CASSLDGGYNSPLHF
j_call: TRBJ1-6
d_call: -
clone_size: many
v_call: TRBV7-9